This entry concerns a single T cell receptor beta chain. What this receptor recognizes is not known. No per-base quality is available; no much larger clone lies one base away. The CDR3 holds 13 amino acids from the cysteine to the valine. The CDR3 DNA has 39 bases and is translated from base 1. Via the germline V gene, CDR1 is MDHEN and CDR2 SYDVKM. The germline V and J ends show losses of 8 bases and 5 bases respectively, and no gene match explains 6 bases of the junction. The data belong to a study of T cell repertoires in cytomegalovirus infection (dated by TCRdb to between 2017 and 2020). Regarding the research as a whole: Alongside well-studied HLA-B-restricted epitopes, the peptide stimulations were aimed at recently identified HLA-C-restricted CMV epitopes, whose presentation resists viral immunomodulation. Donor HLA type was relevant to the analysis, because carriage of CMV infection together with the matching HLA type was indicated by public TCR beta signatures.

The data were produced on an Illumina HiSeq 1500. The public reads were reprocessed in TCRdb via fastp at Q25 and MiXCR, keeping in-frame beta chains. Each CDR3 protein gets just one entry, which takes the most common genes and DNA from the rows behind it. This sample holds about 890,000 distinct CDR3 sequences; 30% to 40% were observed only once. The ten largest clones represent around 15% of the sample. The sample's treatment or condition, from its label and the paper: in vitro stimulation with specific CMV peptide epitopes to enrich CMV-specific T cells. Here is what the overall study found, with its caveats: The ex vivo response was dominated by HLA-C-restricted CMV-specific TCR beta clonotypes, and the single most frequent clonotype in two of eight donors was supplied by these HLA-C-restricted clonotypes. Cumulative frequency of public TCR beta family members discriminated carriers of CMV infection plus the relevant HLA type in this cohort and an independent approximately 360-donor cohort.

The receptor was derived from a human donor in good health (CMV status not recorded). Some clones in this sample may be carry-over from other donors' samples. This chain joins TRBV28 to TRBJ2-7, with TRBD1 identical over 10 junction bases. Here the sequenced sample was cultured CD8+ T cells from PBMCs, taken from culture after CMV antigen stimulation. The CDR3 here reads CASGRQGANEQYV. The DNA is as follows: TGTGCCAGCGGGCGACAGGGGGCGAACGAGCAGTACGTC.